Here is one T cell receptor beta chain with its context. The data belong to a study of CD8 T cells in Susac syndrome. Germline CDR1 and CDR2: SGHAT and FQNNGV. V was clipped by 1 base and J by 7 bases, with 7 bases between them. The CDR3 length is 12 residues. A quantity of roughly 0.5 to 1 ug RNA underwent reverse transcription using random hexamers. With immunoSEQ multiplex PCR, TCR beta CDR3 was amplified across 54 Vbeta and 13 Jbeta. TCRdb re-called the immunoSEQ multiplex PCR reads with MiXCR, one entry per CDR3 protein. The sample yields about 52,000 distinct CDR3 sequences, 93% seen once. The sequencing sample was made of CD8+ T cells from PBMCs. The rearrangement links TRBV11-2 to TRBJ2-5; no definite D call. The receptor was derived from a human donor with multiple sclerosis. The CDR3 nucleotides are TGTGCCAGCAGCTTAGGTAGCTGGACCCAGTACTTC. This codes for CASSLGSWTQYF.